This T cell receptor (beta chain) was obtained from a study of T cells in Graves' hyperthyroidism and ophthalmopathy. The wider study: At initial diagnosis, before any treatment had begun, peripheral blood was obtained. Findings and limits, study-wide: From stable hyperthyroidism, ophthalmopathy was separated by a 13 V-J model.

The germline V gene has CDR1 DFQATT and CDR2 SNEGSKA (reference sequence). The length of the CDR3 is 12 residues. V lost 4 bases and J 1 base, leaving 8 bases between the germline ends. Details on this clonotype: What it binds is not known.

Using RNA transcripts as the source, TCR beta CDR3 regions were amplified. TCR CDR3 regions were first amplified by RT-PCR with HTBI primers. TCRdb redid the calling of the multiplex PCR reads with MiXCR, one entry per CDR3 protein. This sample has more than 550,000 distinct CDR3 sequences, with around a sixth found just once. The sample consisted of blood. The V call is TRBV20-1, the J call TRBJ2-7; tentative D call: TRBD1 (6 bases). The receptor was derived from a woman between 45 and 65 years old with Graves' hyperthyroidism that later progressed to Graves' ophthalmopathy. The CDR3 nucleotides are TGCAGTGCTAAAAGGGGGTCCTACGAGCAGTACTTC. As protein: CSAKRGSYEQYF.